This T cell receptor (beta chain) was documented in a study of T cell responses to AZD1222 COVID-19 vaccine. Overall study findings and caveats: In a largely white British group with more females than males, clonal diversity was possibly underestimated. Receipt of two AZD1222 doses was followed by a rise in Spike-specific TCR breadth and depth. Nearly half of unique spike-specific TCRs reportedly avoided B.1.351 and B.1.1.7 mutated regions. None of the repertoires were sampled until the peak T cell response had passed.

Remarks on this clone: Its specificity is not known.

Profiling relied on immunoSEQ multiplex PCR, and the TCRdb table lists in-frame clones only, not all of them. The table has 140,000 to 150,000 clones, around 91% seen once. V shed 5 bases and J shed 0 bases, with 14 bases lying between them. The CDR3 runs 16 residues. Per the germline V gene, CDR1 is LNHDA and CDR2 is SQIVND (reference sequence). The sequencing here drew on peripheral blood, taken on day 0 of AZD1222 vaccination. The rearrangement uses TRBV19 and TRBJ1-5, with D tentatively TRBD1 (5 bases). This sequence originates from an adult in good health. In DNA, the CDR3 is TGTGCCAGTAGTCGAGGGGCCGGGTATAGCAATCAGCCCCAGCATTTT. Residues: CASSRGAGYSNQPQHF.